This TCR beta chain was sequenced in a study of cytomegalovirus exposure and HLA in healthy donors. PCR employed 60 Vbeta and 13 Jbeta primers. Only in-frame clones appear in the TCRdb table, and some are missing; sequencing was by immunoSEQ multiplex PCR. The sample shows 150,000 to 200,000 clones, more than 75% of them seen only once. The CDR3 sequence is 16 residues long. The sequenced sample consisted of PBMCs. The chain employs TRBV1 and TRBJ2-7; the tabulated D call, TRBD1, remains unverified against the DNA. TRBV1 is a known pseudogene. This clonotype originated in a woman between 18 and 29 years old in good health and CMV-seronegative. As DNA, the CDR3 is TGCACCAGCAGCCAAGAGCAGGGGGCCCCTCGGTACGAGCAGTACTTC. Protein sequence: CTSSQEQGAPRYEQYF.